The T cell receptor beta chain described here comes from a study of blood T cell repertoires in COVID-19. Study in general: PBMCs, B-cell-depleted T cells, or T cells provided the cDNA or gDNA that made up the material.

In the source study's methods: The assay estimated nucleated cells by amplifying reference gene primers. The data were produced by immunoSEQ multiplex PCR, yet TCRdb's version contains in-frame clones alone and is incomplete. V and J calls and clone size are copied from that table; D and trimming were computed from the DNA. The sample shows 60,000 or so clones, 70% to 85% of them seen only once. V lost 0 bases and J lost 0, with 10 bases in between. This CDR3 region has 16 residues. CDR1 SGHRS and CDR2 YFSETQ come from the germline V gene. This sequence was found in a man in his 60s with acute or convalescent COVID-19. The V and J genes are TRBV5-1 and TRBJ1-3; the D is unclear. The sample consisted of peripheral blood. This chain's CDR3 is CASSLGQVPSGNTIYF. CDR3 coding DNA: TGCGCCAGCAGCTTGGGGCAGGTACCCTCTGGAAACACCATATATTTT.